The source of this TCR beta chain is a study of control samples from healthy donors and cancer patients. Repertoires were generated with immunoSEQ multiplex PCR, while TCRdb's copy carries only in-frame clones and drops some. Of fewer than 100,000 clones in the sample, around 80% were seen once. This CDR3 is 12 amino acids long. Trimming took off 2 bases at V and 8 bases at J, with 9 bases between the two ends. CDR1 LGHNA and CDR2 YSLEER come from the germline V gene. The clonotype was recovered from a woman aged 60-75 years in good health. The rearrangement joins TRBV4-3 to TRBJ1-2; D unclear. The sample comprised blood. The CDR3 loop is CASSQLPGGYTF. The DNA of the CDR3 is TGCGCCAGCAGCCAACTCCCGGGGGGCTACACCTTC.